The next 25 T cell receptor delta chains were all read from a single sample in a study of gamma-delta T cells after stem cell transplantation (dated by TCRdb to 2016 to 2018). The library was prepared using RT-PCR. Sequenced on an Illumina MiSeq. TCRdb called clones afresh from the public reads with CATT; identical DNA rows were later merged. The table for this sample lists 2,500 to 3,500 delta-chain clones; 4% to 5.5% of them were counted only once. The ten largest clones add up to approximately 15% of the sample. Sequencing input: gamma-delta T cells. The receptors were sampled from a human donor. It is not recorded whose cells these are; they may come from a transplant donor.

Worth noting for this clone: A clone one base away is much larger, so this may be a read error. This rearrangement joins TRDV2 to TRDJ1; 10 bases are a match to TRDD3. The trim removed 3 bases at V and 0 bases at J, leaving 15 bases unmatched. Germline V CDR1 and CDR2: GEAIGNYY, EKD. The CDR3 has 19 residues. CDR3 loop: CACDSLITGGSPYTDKLIF. CDR3 nucleotide sequence: TGTGCCTGTGACTCCCTCATTACTGGGGGATCACCGTACACCGATAAACTCATCTTT.

This clone ranks as medium-sized (0.01 to 0.1%). The chain joins TRDV2 to TRDJ4; 12 bases line up with TRDD3. The CDR3 spans 17 residues. V lost 0 bases, J lost 6 bases, and 13 bases stayed unmatched. In germline, CDR1 is GEAIGNYY, CDR2 EKD. CDR3 sequence (DNA): TGTGCCTGTGACACCCTTTGGTCTGGGGGATACGCGTTATCCCTGATCTTT. Translation: CACDTLWSGGYALSLIF.

This clone has only a few counts. A much larger clone differs by one base, so this may be a read error. Other DNA sequences in this specimen translate into the identical CDR3. The chain is built from TRDV2 and TRDJ1; 13 bases align to TRDD3. The CDR3 contains 14 residues. The V gene end was trimmed by 3 bases and the J gene end by 8 bases; junction bases not matched to a gene: 5. Germline V CDR1 and CDR2: GEAIGNYY, EKD. CDR3 in amino acids: CACDPLLGDTKLIF. The CDR3 DNA reads TGTGCCTGTGACCCTCTACTGGGGGATACGAAACTCATCTTT.

This chain connects TRDV2 to TRDJ1; TRDD3 aligns across 9 bases. V trimming: 0 bases; J trimming: 0 bases; junction bases outside the gene matches: 13. There are 19 residues in the CDR3. CDR1 and CDR2 from the germline V gene are GEAIGNYY and EKD. CDR3: CACDTVMGDIFQDTDKLIF. Written as DNA, the CDR3 is TGTGCCTGTGACACCGTAATGGGGGATATATTCCAGGACACCGATAAACTCATCTTT.

On this clone: This likely came from a read error, as a far larger clone is one base away. Other DNA sequences of this sample code for an identical CDR3. The chain links TRDV2 to TRDJ1; 11 bases map to TRDD3. Per germline, CDR1 GEAIGNYY and CDR2 EKD. This CDR3 is 18 amino acids long. The CDR3: CACDTVGLGDTSTDKLIF. In DNA form, the CDR3 reads TGTGCCTGCGACACCGTAGGGCTGGGGGATACTTCGACCGATAAACTCATCTTT.

This clone was found a few times. The CDR3 nucleotides read TGTGCCTGTGACGCCCTACTGGGGGATACGCGAGGGACCGATAAACTCATCTTT. It specifies CACDALLGDTRGTDKLIF. The chain combines TRDV2 with TRDJ1; TRDD3 aligns across 13 bases. Per germline, CDR1 GEAIGNYY and CDR2 EKD. This CDR3 is 18 amino acids long. The V and J ends lost 3 bases and 2 bases, in that order; junction bases with no gene match: 11.

The table lists this clone with a few counts. A much larger clone is a single base away; this may be a read error. The chain joins TRDV2 to TRDJ1; 7 bases line up with TRDD3. CDR3 length: 15 residues. V shed 1 base, J shed 3 bases, and the junction held 7 bases outside the gene matches. Germline V gene sequence: CDR1 GEAIGNYY, CDR2 EKD. The CDR3 loop is CACDTVGGLSDKLIF. Here the CDR3 DNA reads TGTGCCTGTGACACGGTTGGGGGACTCTCCGATAAACTCATCTTT.

This clone is labeled as medium-sized. V usage is TRDV2 and J usage is TRDJ1, with 8 nucleotides matching TRDD3. This CDR3 spans 22 amino acids. The germline gives CDR1 GEAIGNYY, CDR2 EKD. V trimming: 0 bases; J trimming: 3 bases; junction bases outside the gene matches: 26. DNA for the CDR3: TGTGCCTGTGACACCCTGTCTACAGGAGGCCGAAGTGGGCTGGGGGAAGCCGATAAACTCATCTTT. This gives the protein CACDTLSTGGRSGLGEADKLIF.

The V call is TRDV2, the J call TRDJ1, with D uncertain. Germline V gives CDR1 GEAIGNYY, CDR2 EKD. The length of the CDR3 is 18 residues. Trimming took off 3 bases at V and 0 bases at J, with 22 bases between the two ends. The CDR3, as DNA: TGTGCCTGTGACGCCCTAGAGCCTCGGCTACCTTACACCGATAAACTCATCTTT. Protein: CACDALEPRLPYTDKLIF.

The chain combines TRDV2 with TRDJ1; 8 bases match TRDD3. The CDR3 consists of 16 residues. The trim removed 5 bases at V and 3 bases at J, leaving 13 bases unmatched. CDR1 is GEAIGNYY and CDR2 is EKD in the germline V gene. The CDR3 reads CACGSLGGTNADKLIF. The DNA for the CDR3 is TGTGCCTGTGGCTCACTGGGGGGTACGAACGCCGATAAACTCATCTTT.

The V gene is TRDV2, the J gene TRDJ1; 11 bases fit TRDD3. Germline V lookup: CDR1 GEAIGNYY, CDR2 EKD. The ends lost 3 bases at V and 0 bases at J; junction bases unmatched: 23. The CDR3 runs 22 residues. In DNA form, the CDR3 reads TGTGCCTGTGACGGACCCCTAAGTGGGGGATACGCCTTTAGATCGTACACCGATAAACTCATCTTT. It translates to CACDGPLSGGYAFRSYTDKLIF.

As regards this clone: A read error likely explains this, since a far larger clone differs by one base. At the DNA level, this CDR3 is encoded by other sequences in the same sample as well. The chain employs TRDV2 and TRDJ1; TRDD3 matches 10 bases. The CDR3 runs 16 residues. The germline CDR1 and CDR2 sequences are GEAIGNYY and EKD. The CDR3: CACDSLGDSGTDKLIF. The CDR3 DNA reads TGTGCCTGTGACAGTCTGGGGGATAGTGGCACCGATAAGCTCATCTTT.

As to this clone: With only one base between it and a far larger clone, this is likely a read error. The chain recombines TRDV2 with TRDJ1; D may be TRDD1 (6 bases). The J call is uncertain, as TRDJ2 better fits the DNA end. The V gene's germline CDR1 is GEAIGNYY and CDR2 EKD. This CDR3 region has 15 residues. CDR3 region: CACDTVGEEGNKLFF. Here the CDR3 DNA reads TGTGCCTGTGACACCGTCGGGGAAGAAGGAAATAAACTCTTCTTT.

In its sample, this clone was seen a few times. The V gene is TRDV2, the J gene TRDJ1; 8 nucleotides align to TRDD3. The CDR3 is 19 amino acids. Germline CDR1 is GEAIGNYY and CDR2 is EKD. V trimming: 1 base; J trimming: 0 bases; junction bases outside the gene matches: 15. CDR3 nucleotides: TGTGCCTGTGACACAATCTCGGGGATACCTAGGCAACACACCGATAAACTCATCTTT. Translated: CACDTISGIPRQHTDKLIF.

This clone turned up a few times. The chain is built from TRDV2 and TRDJ1; TRDD3 matches at 7 bases. Germline assignment: CDR1 GEAIGNYY and CDR2 EKD. The V segment lost 3 bases and the J segment 3 bases; nucleotides outside the gene matches: 6. The CDR3 runs to 14 residues. CDR3 in DNA: TGTGCCTGTGACCTACGGGGGGATCCCGATAAACTCATCTTT. Amino acid sequence: CACDLRGDPDKLIF.

In this sample, this clone is large. The same CDR3 is also encoded by other DNA sequences in this sample. The gene calls are TRDV2 and TRDJ1; 7 nucleotides agree with TRDD3. This CDR3 spans 18 amino acids. CDR1 GEAIGNYY and CDR2 EKD come from the germline V gene. V was pared by 0 bases and J by 4 bases, with 16 bases of the junction left unmatched. The CDR3 here is CACDTVGKKGGSGDKLIF. The DNA for the CDR3 is TGTGCCTGTGACACCGTGGGAAAGAAGGGGGGATCGGGCGATAAACTCATCTTT.

This clone was seen a few times. An end of the junction differs from the germline gene, which may be a read error. The chain employs TRDV2 and TRDJ1, with D maybe TRDD3 (5 bases). In germline, CDR1 is GEAIGNYY, CDR2 EKD. The CDR3 covers 16 residues. The CDR3 protein is CACDPLEGRHTDNLIF. CDR3 DNA: TGTGCCTGTGACCCACTGGAGGGCCGACACACCGATAACCTCATCTTT.

Concerning this clone: A far larger clone is one base from this, pointing to a likely read error. This sample also contains other DNA sequences that code for the same CDR3. The chain employs TRDV2 and TRDJ1; TRDD3 aligns across 12 bases. CDR1 and CDR2 from the germline V gene are GEAIGNYY and EKD. The CDR3 loop spans 17 amino acids. CDR3 in DNA: TGTGCCTGTGACACACTGGGGGATACTGGTTATACCGATAAACTCATTTTT. It encodes CACDTLGDTGYTDKLIF.

About this clone: A far larger clone is just one base off, so this is likely a read error. V is TRDV2 and J is TRDJ1; TRDD3 agrees at 9 bases. CDR3 length: 15 residues. Per the germline V gene, CDR1 is GEAIGNYY and CDR2 is EKD. The CDR3 loop is CACDQLGEYTEKLIF. The CDR3 DNA sequence: TGTGCCTGTGACCAACTGGGGGAATACACCGAAAAACTCATCTTT.

For this clone: This may stem from a read error, because a much larger clone lies one nucleotide away. V gene TRDV2 combines with J gene TRDJ1; 8 bases match TRDD3. Germline CDR1 reads GEAIGNYY; CDR2 reads EKD. The CDR3 length is 19 residues. CDR3 sequence reads: CACDTLNVLGVPYTGKLIF. DNA of the CDR3: TGTGCCTGTGACACCCTGAATGTACTGGGGGTCCCGTACACCGGTAAACTCATCTTT.

This clone came up a few times. The chain couples TRDV2 to TRDJ1; D is undetermined. CDR3 length equals 14 residues. Looked up from germline, CDR1 is GEAIGNYY and CDR2 is EKD. Between the trimmed V and J ends, which lost 3 bases and 0 bases, there was a span of 10 bases. The CDR3 DNA reads TGTGCCTGTGACCCACTCCAGTACACCGATAAACTCATCTTT. Protein: CACDPLQYTDKLIF.

To note about this clone: This is likely an artifact of a read error, given a far larger clone one base away. V and J are TRDV2 and TRDJ1; tentative D call: TRDD3 (5 bases). Germline V gene data show CDR1 as GEAIGNYY and CDR2 as EKD. The CDR3 sequence is 16 residues long. The CDR3: CACDTVGVPDTDKRIF. In DNA form, the CDR3 reads TGTGCCTGTGACACCGTTGGGGTCCCAGACACCGATAAACGCATCTTT.

The V and J genes are TRDV2 and TRDJ1, with 13 bases that match TRDD3. CDR3 length: 20 amino acids. J was trimmed by 2 bases and V by 0 bases; bases with no gene match: 14. In germline, CDR1 is GEAIGNYY, CDR2 EKD. The CDR3 is CACDTVAPTGGYGRTDKLIF. As DNA, the CDR3 is TGTGCCTGTGACACCGTTGCCCCCACTGGGGGATACGGTCGGACCGATAAACTCATCTTT.

Only a few counts were recorded for this clone. The V and J genes are TRDV2 and TRDJ1, with 7 bases identical to TRDD3. With 6 bases clipped from V and 0 bases from J, the junction kept 12 bases outside the gene matches. CDR1 is GEAIGNYY, CDR2 EKD, per germline. The CDR3 covers 16 residues. The CDR3 spells CACSLVGEPYTDKLIF. In nucleotides, the CDR3 is TGTGCCTGTTCCCTAGTGGGGGAACCTTACACCGATAAACTCATCTTT.

This clone is judged medium-sized. The chain carries TRDV2 and TRDJ1; 9 bases agree with TRDD3. The CDR3 covers 16 residues. V lost 3 bases and J lost 6; bases outside the gene matches: 13. Germline V gene lookup returns CDR1 GEAIGNYY and CDR2 EKD. The CDR3 protein is CACDSLSTGGLNKLIF. CDR3 coding DNA: TGTGCCTGTGACTCTCTGTCAACTGGGGGACTGAATAAACTCATCTTT.